This T cell receptor (beta chain) originates from a study of blood T cells in healthy people across ages. Whole-study findings and limits: With unsorted PBMCs, a conclusive comparison of naive versus antigen-experienced cells was not possible.

Combining a sample-barcoded 5' primer with a J-beta primer mix, a second PCR ran for roughly 7 to 11 cycles. Every molecule of cDNA carried a tag from a template-switch adaptor with 12 random nucleotides. TCRdb called the 5' RACE reads again in MiXCR, with one record for every CDR3 protein. Among some 1.5 million distinct CDR3 sequences listed, 28% were seen once. Germline lookup yields CDR1 SQVTM and CDR2 ANQGSEA. The CDR3 is 15 residues long. The V and J ends lost 6 bases and 0 bases, in that order; junction bases with no gene match: 5. This clonotype showed up just a few times. Its antigen is unidentified.

The gene calls are TRBV29-1 and TRBJ1-5; TRBD1 matches at 10 bases. The receptor was derived from a woman aged 25 to 45 in good health. Input material: blood. This CDR3 is CSVAGTGDSNQPQHF. The CDR3 DNA is TGCAGCGTCGCCGGGACAGGGGATAGCAATCAGCCCCAGCATTTT.